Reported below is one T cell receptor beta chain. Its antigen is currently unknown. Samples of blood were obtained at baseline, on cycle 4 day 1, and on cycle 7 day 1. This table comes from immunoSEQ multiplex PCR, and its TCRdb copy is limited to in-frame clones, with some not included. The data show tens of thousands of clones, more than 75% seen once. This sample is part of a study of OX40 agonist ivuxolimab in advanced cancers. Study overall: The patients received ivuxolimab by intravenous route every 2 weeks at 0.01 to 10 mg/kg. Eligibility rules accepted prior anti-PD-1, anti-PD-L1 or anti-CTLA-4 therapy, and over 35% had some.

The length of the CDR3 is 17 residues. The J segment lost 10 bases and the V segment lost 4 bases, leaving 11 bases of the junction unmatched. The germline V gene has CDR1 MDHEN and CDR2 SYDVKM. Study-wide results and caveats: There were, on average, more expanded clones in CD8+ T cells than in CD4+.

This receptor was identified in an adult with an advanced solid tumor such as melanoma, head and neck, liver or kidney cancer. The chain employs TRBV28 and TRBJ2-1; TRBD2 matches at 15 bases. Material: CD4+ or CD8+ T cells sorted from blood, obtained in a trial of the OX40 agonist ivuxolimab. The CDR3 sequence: CASSSNTGLAGGGEQFF. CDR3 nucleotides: TGTGCCAGCAGTTCAAATACGGGACTAGCGGGAGGAGGCGAGCAGTTCTTC.